One and the same sample provided the 7 T cell receptor beta chains below, sequenced in a study of long-term antiretroviral therapy in people with HIV (dated by TCRdb to the early 2020s). The immunoSEQ hsTCRB v3.0 assay was used at survey level resolution for TRB variable region sequencing. TCRdb mirrors the immuneACCESS table, restricted to in-frame sequences. Some clones are absent from its copies; in checked studies, under half trace to an unresolved V gene, and the reason for the others is unknown. The sample yields 25,000 to 30,000 clones; 80% to 85% were counted once. 6.2% of the sample is in the top ten clones. The source was unsorted PBMCs, collected 0.4 years after starting antiretroviral therapy. Every receptor here comes from a man in his late teens or twenties with HIV.

The V and J genes are TRBV15 and TRBJ2-1; D is possibly TRBD1 or TRBD2 (6 bases each). The CDR3 spans 17 residues. The V end was cut by 0 bases, the J end by 8 bases, with 20 bases between. Germline V lookup: CDR1 LNHNV, CDR2 YYDKDF (reference sequence). CDR3 nucleotide sequence: TGTGCCACCAGCAGAGATAGGGGGGTAAGCGTTGAGGATGAGCAGTTCTTC. This codes for CATSRDRGVSVEDEQFF.

In its sample, this clone was seen a few times. The rearrangement joins TRBV4-1 to TRBJ2-7, with 9 bases fitting TRBD1. V lost 3 bases and J lost 4; bases outside the gene matches: 4. Germline V gene sequence: CDR1 MGHRA, CDR2 YSYEKL. This CDR3 comprises 14 residues. The DNA for the CDR3 is TGCGCCAGCAGCCACCAGGACAGGGGATACGAGCAGTACTTC. It specifies CASSHQDRGYEQYF.

This clone was recorded once. V usage is TRBV5-1 and J usage is TRBJ1-5; 9 bases map to TRBD1. CDR1 and CDR2 from the germline V gene are SGHRS and YFSETQ. The CDR3 totals 15 residues. V gave up 2 bases and J gave up 4 bases; unmatched junction bases: 4. The CDR3 DNA reads TGCGCCAGCAGCTTAGGGACAGGGCAGAATCAGCCCCAGCATTTT. Its protein is CASSLGTGQNQPQHF.

This clone was observed a few times. Here the CDR3 reads CASSSTLGQGAYEQYF. The CDR3 DNA is TGTGCCAGCAGCTCGACCCTGGGACAGGGAGCCTACGAGCAGTACTTC. The rearrangement links TRBV7-9 to TRBJ2-7, with TRBD1 matching 9 bases. The CDR3 length is 16 residues. Losses at the gene ends were 4 bases for V and 2 bases for J; bases not matched to a gene: 9. Germline V gene sequence: CDR1 SEHNR, CDR2 FQNEAQ (reference sequence).

This chain uses TRBV5-1 with TRBJ2-1, with 7 bases matching TRBD2. Germline V CDR1 and CDR2: SGHRS, YFSETQ. The CDR3 is 18 residues long. Germline trimming cut 1 base from V and 1 base from J; bases unmatched to any gene: 11. CDR3 sequence: CASSLKRASGGSYNEQFF. CDR3 nucleotides: TGCGCCAGCAGCTTGAAGAGGGCTTCCGGGGGGTCCTACAATGAGCAGTTCTTC.

The genes are TRBV10-3 and TRBJ2-2; TRBD2 is a possible D gene (5 bases). The CDR3 is made up of 15 amino acids. Trimming took 2 bases from V and 4 from J, leaving 11 bases between them. CDR1 is ENHRY, CDR2 SYGVKD, per germline. CDR3 nucleotides: TGTGCCATCAGTGAGACCGGACTTACCACCGGGGAGCTGTTTTTT. Protein sequence: CAISETGLTTGELFF.

The CDR3 region is CASIGGGNTIYF. CDR3 nucleotides: TGTGCCAGCATCGGCGGGGGTAACACCATATATTTT. The rearrangement joins TRBV27 to TRBJ1-3; possible D gene TRBD1, 5 bases. V was trimmed by 7 bases and J by 7 bases, leaving 11 bases between them. CDR3 length: 12 amino acids. Germline V gene data show CDR1 as MNHEY and CDR2 as SMNVEV (reference sequence).